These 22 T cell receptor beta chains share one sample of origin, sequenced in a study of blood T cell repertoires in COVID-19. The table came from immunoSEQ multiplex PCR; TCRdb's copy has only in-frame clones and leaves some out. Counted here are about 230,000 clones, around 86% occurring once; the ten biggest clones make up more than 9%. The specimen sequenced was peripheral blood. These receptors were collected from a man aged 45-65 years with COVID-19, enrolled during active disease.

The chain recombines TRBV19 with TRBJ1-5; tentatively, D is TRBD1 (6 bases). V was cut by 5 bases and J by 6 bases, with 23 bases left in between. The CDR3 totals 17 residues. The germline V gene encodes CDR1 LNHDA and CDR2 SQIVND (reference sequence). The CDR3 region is CASSSVGGPKGSQPQHF. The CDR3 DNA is TGTGCCAGTAGTTCCGTTGGGGGCCCGAAAGGGAGTCAGCCCCAGCATTTT.

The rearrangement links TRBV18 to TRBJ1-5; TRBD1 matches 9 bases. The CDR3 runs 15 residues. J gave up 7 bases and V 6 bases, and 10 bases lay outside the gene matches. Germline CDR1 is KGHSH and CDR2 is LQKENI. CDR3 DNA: TGTGCCAGCTCTCCCCCGGGACAGGGTGACCAGCCCCAGCATTTT. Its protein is CASSPPGQGDQPQHF.

In DNA form, the CDR3 reads TGTGCCAGCAGGTCGGGTAGTGGCTCCTACAATGAGCAGTTCTTC. This sequence encodes CASRSGSGSYNEQFF. This chain uses TRBV7-2 with TRBJ2-1; D uncertain. Per the germline V gene, CDR1 is SGHTA and CDR2 is FQGNSA. Deletions cut 6 bases from V and 0 bases from J, with 12 bases between. The CDR3 runs to 15 residues.

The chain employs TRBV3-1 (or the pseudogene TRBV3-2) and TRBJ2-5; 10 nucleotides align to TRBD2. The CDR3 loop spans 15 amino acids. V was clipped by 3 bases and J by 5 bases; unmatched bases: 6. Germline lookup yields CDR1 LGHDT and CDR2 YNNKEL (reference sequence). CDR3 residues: CASSHKNSGRETQYF. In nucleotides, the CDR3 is TGTGCCAGCAGCCATAAGAATAGCGGGAGGGAGACCCAGTACTTC.

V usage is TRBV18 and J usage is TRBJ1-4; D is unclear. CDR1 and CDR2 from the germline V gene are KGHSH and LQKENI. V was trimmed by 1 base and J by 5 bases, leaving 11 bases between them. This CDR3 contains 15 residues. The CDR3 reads CASSPHREINEKLFF. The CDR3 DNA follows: TGTGCCAGCTCACCACACCGGGAAATCAATGAAAAACTGTTTTTT.

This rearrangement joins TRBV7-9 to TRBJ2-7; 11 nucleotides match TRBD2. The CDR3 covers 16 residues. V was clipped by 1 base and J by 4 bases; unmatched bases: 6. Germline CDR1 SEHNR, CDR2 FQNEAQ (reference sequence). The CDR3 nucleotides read TGTGCCAGCAGCTTAGTCATAGCGGGGGGGCTTTACGAGCAGTACTTC. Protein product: CASSLVIAGGLYEQYF.

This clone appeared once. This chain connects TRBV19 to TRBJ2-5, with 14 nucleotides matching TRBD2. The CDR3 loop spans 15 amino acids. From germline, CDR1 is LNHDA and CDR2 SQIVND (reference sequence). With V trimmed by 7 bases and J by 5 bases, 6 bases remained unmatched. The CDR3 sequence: CASTPTSGRVETQYF. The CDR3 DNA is TGTGCCAGTACTCCGACTAGCGGGAGGGTCGAGACCCAGTACTTC.

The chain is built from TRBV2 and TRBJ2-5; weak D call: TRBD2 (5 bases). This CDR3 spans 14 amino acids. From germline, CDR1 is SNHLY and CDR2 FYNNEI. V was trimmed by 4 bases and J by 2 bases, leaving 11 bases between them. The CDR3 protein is CASSVTGNQETQYF. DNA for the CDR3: TGTGCCAGCAGTGTTACGGGAAATCAAGAGACCCAGTACTTC.

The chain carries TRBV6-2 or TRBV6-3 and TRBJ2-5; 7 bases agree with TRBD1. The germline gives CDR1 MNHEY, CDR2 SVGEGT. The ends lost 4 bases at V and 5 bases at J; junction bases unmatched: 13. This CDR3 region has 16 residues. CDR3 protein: CASSLTGIEYRETQYF. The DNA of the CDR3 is TGTGCCAGCAGTTTGACAGGGATCGAGTACCGGGAGACCCAGTACTTC.

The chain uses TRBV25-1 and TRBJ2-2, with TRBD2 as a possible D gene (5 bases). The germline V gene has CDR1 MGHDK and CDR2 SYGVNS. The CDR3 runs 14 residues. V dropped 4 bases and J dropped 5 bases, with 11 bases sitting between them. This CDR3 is CASSGPGLTGELFF. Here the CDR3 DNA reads TGTGCCAGCAGTGGCCCTGGACTTACCGGGGAGCTGTTTTTT.

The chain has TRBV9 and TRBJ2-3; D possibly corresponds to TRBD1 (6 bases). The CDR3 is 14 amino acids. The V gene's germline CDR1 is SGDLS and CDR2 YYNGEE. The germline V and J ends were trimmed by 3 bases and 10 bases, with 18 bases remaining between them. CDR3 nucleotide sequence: TGTGCCAGCAGCGCCCGGGACATTTTTTGGGCGCAGTATTTT. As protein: CASSARDIFWAQYF.

The CDR3 sequence: CASSEAGSNQPQHF. In nucleotides, the CDR3 is TGTGCCAGCTCCGAAGCGGGGAGCAATCAGCCCCAGCATTTT. This sequence joins TRBV18 and TRBJ1-5; no firm D call. V lost 6 bases, J lost 1 base, and 10 bases lay in between. The CDR3 extends over 14 amino acids. Germline CDR1 reads KGHSH; CDR2 reads LQKENI.

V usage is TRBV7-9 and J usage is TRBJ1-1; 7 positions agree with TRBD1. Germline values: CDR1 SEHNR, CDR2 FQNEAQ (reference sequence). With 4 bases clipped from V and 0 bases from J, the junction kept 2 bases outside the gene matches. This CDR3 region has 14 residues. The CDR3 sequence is CASSSGQMNTEAFF. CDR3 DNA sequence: TGTGCCAGCAGCTCGGGACAGATGAACACTGAAGCTTTCTTT.

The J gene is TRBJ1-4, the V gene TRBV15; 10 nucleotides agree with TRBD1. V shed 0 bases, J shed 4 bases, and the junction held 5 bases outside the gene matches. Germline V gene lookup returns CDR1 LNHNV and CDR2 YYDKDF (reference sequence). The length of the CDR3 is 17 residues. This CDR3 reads CATSRDLGQGVNEKLFF. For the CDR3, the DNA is TGTGCCACCAGCAGAGATCTCGGACAGGGGGTTAATGAAAAACTGTTTTTT.

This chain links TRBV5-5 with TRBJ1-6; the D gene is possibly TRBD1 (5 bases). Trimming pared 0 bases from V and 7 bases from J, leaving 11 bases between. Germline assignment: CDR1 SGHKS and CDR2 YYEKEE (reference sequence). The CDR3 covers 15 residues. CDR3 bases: TGTGCCAGCAGCTTGGAGGGGATGGAGAATTCACCCCTCCACTTT. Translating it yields CASSLEGMENSPLHF.

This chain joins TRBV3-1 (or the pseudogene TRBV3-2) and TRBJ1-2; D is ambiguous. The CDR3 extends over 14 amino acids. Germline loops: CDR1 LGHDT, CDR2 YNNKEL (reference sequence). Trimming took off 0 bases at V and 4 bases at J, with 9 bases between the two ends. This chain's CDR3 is CASSQDEGGYGYTF. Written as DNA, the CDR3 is TGTGCCAGCAGCCAAGACGAGGGTGGCTATGGCTACACCTTC.

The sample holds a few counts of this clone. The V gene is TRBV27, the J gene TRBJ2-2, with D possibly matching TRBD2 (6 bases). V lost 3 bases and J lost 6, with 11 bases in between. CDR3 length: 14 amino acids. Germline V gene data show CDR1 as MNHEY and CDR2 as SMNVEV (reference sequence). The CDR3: CASSFSLAAGELFF. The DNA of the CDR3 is TGTGCCAGCAGTTTCTCACTAGCCGCCGGGGAGCTGTTTTTT.

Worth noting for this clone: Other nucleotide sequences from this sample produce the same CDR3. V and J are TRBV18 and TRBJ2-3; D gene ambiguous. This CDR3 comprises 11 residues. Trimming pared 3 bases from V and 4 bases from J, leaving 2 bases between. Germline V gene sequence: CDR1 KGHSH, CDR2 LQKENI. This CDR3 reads CASSPSDTQYF. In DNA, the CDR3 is TGTGCCAGCTCACCCTCAGATACGCAGTATTTT.

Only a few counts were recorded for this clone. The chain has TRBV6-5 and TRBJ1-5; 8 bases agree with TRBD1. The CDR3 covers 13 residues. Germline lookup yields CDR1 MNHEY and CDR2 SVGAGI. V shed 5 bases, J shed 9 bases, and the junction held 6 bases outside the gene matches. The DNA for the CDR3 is TGTGCCAGCAGTAGGACAGGGAGCCGGCCCCAGCATTTT. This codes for CASSRTGSRPQHF.

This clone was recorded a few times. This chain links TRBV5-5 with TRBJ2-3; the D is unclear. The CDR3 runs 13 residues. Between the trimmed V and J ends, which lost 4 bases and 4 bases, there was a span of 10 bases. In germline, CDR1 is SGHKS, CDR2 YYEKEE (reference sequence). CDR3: CASSQLVADTQYF. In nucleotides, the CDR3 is TGTGCCAGCAGCCAATTAGTAGCAGATACGCAGTATTTT.

In nucleotides, the CDR3 is TGTGCCAGCAGCGGAGCTTATGCTGAGCAGTACTTC. Translation: CASSGAYAEQYF. The chain employs TRBV2 and TRBJ2-7; D not certain. Trimming removed 6 bases from V and 7 bases from J, with 13 bases in between. Germline loops: CDR1 SNHLY, CDR2 FYNNEI. The CDR3 has 12 amino acids.

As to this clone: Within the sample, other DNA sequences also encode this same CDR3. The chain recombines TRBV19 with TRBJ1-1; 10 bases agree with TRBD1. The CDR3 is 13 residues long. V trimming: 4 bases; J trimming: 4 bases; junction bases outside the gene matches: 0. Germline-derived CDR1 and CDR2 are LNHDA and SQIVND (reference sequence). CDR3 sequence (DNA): TGTGCCAGTAGTAGGGACAGGGGCACTGAAGCTTTCTTT. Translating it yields CASSRDRGTEAFF.